This is a list of T cell receptor beta chains from one sample in a study of T cell responses to AZD1222 COVID-19 vaccine. The protocol was immunoSEQ multiplex PCR, while the TCRdb copy is restricted to in-frame clones and leaves out a portion. The repertoire holds more than 140,000 clones, approximately 93% seen once, with around 1% in the top ten. Sequences were derived from peripheral blood, sampled on day 0 of MenACWY control vaccination. The receptors were sampled from an adult in good health. Both conserved end residues are part of each CDR3.

V,length,J,CDR3
TRBV2,15,TRBJ2-5,CASSRAGLPQETQYF
TRBV27,14,TRBJ1-1,CASRFLGGDTEAFF
TRBV4-2,15,TRBJ2-7,CASSQGTGVFYEQYF
TRBV15,14,TRBJ1-2,CATSSSTPGYGYTF
TRBV27,13,TRBJ2-5,CASSHRTGETQYF
TRBV27,17,TRBJ2-2,CASSFSRSGTNTGELFF
TRBV27,16,TRBJ1-6,CASSFTGGVQNSPLHF
TRBV7-8,13,TRBJ2-3,CASSLLRTDTQYF
TRBV18,14,TRBJ1-2,CASSPPDDSYGYTF
TRBV9,15,TRBJ2-3,CASSVDGADTDTQYF
TRBV11-1,14,TRBJ2-7,CASSFEALTYEQYF
TRBV3-1/TRBV3-2,14,TRBJ2-1,CASSQVEGDYEQFF